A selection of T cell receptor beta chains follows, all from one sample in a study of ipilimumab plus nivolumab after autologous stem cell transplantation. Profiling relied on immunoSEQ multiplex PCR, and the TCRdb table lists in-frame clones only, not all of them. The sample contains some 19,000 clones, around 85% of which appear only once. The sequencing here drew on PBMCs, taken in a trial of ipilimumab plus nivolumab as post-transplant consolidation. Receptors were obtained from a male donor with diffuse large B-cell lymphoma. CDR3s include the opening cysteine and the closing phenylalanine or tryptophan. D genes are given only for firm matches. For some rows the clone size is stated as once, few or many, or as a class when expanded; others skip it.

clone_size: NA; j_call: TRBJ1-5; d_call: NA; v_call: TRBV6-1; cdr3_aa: CASTETVFGNQPQHF; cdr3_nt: TGTGCCAGCACTGAGACAGTATTTGGCAATCAGCCCCAGCATTTT
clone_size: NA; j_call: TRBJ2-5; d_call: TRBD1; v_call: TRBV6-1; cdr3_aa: CASSGGQGAGETQYF; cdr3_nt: TGTGCCAGCAGTGGCGGACAGGGGGCGGGAGAGACCCAGTACTTC
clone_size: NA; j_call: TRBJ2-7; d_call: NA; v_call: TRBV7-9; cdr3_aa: CASSLLRWDLNF; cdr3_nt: TGTGCCAGCAGCCTATTGAGATGGGACTTGAACTTC
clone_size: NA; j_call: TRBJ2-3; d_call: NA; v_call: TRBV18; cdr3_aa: CASSTAQDTQYF; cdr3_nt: TGTGCCAGCTCTACTGCGCAAGATACGCAGTATTTT
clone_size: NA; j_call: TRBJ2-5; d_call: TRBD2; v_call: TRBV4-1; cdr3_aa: CASSIRTSGGLQETQYF; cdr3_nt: TGCGCCAGCAGCATACGGACTAGCGGGGGCCTTCAAGAGACCCAGTACTTC
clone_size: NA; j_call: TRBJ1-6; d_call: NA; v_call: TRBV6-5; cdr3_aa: CASRTDEGPLHF; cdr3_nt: TGTGCCAGCAGGACCGACGAGGGACCCCTCCACTTT
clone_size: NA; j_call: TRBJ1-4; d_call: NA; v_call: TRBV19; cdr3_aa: CASSSTTGSTNEKLFF; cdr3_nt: TGTGCCAGTAGTTCAACTACAGGGTCCACTAATGAAAAACTGTTTTTT
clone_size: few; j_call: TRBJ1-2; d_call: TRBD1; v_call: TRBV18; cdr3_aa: CASSPVTGGYGYTF; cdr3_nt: TGTGCCAGCTCACCAGTGACAGGGGGCTATGGCTACACCTTC
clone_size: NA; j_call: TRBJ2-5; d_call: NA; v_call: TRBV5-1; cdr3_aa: CASSPVLQGQETQYF; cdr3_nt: TGCGCCAGCAGCCCAGTCTTGCAGGGACAAGAGACCCAGTACTTC
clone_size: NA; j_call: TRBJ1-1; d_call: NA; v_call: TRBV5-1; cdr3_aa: CASSSRGGTTNTEAFF; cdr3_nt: TGCGCCAGCAGCTCCAGGGGAGGTACTACGAACACTGAAGCTTTCTTT
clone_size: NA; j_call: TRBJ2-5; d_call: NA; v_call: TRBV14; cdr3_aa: CASSRQFKETQYF; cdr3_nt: TGTGCCAGCAGCCGTCAATTCAAAGAGACCCAGTACTTC
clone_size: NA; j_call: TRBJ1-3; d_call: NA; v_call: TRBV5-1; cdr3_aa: CASSFEGSGNTIYF; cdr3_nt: TGCGCCAGCAGCTTCGAGGGGTCTGGAAACACCATATATTTT
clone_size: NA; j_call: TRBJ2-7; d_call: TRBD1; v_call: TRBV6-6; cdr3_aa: CASGLGPGGYEQYF; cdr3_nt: TGTGCCAGCGGTCTTGGGCCAGGGGGCTACGAGCAGTACTTC
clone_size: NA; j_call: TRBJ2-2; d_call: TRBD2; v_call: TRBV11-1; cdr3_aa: CASSFSTGTSDGGELFF; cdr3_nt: TGTGCCAGCAGCTTCTCAACCGGGACTAGCGATGGCGGGGAGCTGTTTTTT
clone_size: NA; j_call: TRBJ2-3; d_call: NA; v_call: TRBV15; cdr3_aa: CATSRDLAISGTDTQYF; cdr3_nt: TGTGCCACCAGCAGAGATCTGGCGATCAGCGGAACAGATACGCAGTATTTT
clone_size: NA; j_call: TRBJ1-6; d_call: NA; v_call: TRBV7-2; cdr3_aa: CASSRDSGPLHF; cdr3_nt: TGTGCCAGCAGCCGCGACAGTGGACCCCTCCACTTT
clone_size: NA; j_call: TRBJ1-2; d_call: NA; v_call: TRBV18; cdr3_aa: CASSSRQERVGSYGYTF; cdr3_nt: TGTGCCAGCTCGTCCCGACAGGAGAGGGTGGGGTCCTATGGCTACACCTTC
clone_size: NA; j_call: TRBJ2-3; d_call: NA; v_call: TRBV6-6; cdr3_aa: CASIQGSRVGSQYF; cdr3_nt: TGTGCCAGCATCCAAGGATCCCGTGTGGGTTCGCAGTATTTT
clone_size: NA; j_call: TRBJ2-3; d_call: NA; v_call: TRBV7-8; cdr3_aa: CASSPGGADTQYF; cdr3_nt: TGTGCCAGCAGCCCGGGGGGCGCGGATACGCAGTATTTT
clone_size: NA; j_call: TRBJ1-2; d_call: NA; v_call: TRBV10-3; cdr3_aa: CAISESGVSNYGYTF; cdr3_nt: TGTGCCATCAGTGAGTCAGGGGTTTCTAACTATGGCTACACCTTC
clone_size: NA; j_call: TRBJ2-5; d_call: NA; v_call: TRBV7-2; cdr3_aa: CASSPLGGRETQYF; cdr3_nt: TGTGCCAGCAGCCCCCTCGGGGGCCGAGAGACCCAGTACTTC
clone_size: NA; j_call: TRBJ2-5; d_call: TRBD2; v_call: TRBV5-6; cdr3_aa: CASSSSGGAETQYF; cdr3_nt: TGTGCCAGCAGCTCTAGCGGGGGGGCTGAGACCCAGTACTTC
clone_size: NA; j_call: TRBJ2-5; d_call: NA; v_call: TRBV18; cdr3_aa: CASSPLGGQQETQYF; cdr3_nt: TGTGCCAGCTCACCACTGGGGGGACAGCAAGAGACCCAGTACTTC
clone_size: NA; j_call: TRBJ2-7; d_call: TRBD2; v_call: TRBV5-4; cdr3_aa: CASSFSGGDDEQYF; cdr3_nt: TGTGCCAGCAGCTTTTCGGGGGGAGATGACGAGCAGTACTTC
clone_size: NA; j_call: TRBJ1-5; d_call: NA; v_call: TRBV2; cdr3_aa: CANLEYGDSNQPQHF; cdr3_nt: TGTGCCAACCTTGAGTATGGGGATAGCAATCAGCCCCAGCATTTT
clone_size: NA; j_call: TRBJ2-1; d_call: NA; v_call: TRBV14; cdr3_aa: CASSPLLRGRNNEQFF; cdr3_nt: TGTGCCAGCAGCCCCCTGTTGAGAGGCCGAAACAATGAGCAGTTCTTC
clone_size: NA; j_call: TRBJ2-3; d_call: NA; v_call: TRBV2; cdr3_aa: CASSLIGNYPTDTQYF; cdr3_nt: TGTGCCAGCAGTCTAATCGGTAATTACCCCACAGATACGCAGTATTTT
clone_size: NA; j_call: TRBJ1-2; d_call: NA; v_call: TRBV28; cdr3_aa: CASSTYDSYGYTF; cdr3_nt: TGTGCCAGCAGTACCTACGACAGCTATGGCTACACCTTC
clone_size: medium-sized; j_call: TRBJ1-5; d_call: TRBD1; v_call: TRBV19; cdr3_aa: CASDRGLNSNQPQHF; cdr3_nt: TGTGCCAGTGACAGGGGGCTAAATAGCAATCAGCCCCAGCATTTT
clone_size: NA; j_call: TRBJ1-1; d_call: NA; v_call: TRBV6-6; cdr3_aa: CASSYSGAGVPEAFF; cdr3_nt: TGTGCCAGCAGTTACTCGGGGGCAGGAGTGCCTGAAGCTTTCTTT
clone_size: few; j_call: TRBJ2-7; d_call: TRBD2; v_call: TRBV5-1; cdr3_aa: CASSYRAGASEQYF; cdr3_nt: TGCGCCAGCAGCTACCGAGCGGGGGCTTCCGAGCAGTACTTC